The next 19 T cell receptor beta chains were all read from a single sample in a study of T cell responses to AZD1222 COVID-19 vaccine. The assay was immunoSEQ multiplex PCR, and TCRdb's table has in-frame clones only and misses some. The clone table shows under 150,000 clones, with the ten largest holding under 2.5%. Sequenced: peripheral blood. The receptor set was obtained from an adult in good health.

The chain couples TRBV27 to TRBJ2-7; 12 bases match TRBD2. The CDR3 is 18 residues long. Germline CDR1 reads MNHEY; CDR2 reads SMNVEV (reference sequence). J was trimmed by 1 base and V by 2 bases; bases with no gene match: 9. CDR3 in amino acids: CASSLNRPGLAGSYEQYF. Here the CDR3 DNA reads TGTGCCAGCAGTTTAAACCGCCCCGGACTAGCGGGGTCCTACGAGCAGTACTTC.

This chain links TRBV28 with TRBJ1-2; no clear D. V was trimmed by 2 bases and J by 6 bases, leaving 10 bases between them. Germline-derived CDR1 and CDR2 are MDHEN and SYDVKM. This CDR3 has 13 amino acids. In nucleotides, the CDR3 is TGTGCCAGCAGTTTAGGTACGAGAAATGGCTACACCTTC. Its translation: CASSLGTRNGYTF.

This chain joins TRBV19 and TRBJ1-1; D is uncertain. V shed 5 bases and J shed 0 bases, with 10 bases lying between them. In germline, CDR1 is LNHDA, CDR2 SQIVND (reference sequence). This CDR3 contains 14 residues. As DNA, the CDR3 is TGTGCCAGTAGTTTCGGAAACATGAACACTGAAGCTTTCTTT. Its translation: CASSFGNMNTEAFF. The entire variable domain, with the rest obtained from reference TRBV19 and TRBJ1-1, is as follows: DGGITQSPKYLFRKEGQNVTLSCEQNLNHDAMYWYRQDPGQGLRLIYYSQIVNDFQKGDIAEGYSVSREKKESFPLTVTSAQKNPTAFYLCASSFGNMNTEAFFGQGTRLTVV.

The J gene is TRBJ1-1, the V gene TRBV11-2; 8 nucleotides line up with TRBD1. The CDR3 loop spans 14 amino acids. Per the germline V gene, CDR1 is SGHAT and CDR2 is FQNNGV. Trimming removed 3 bases from V and 4 bases from J; junction bases left unmatched: 4. CDR3 DNA sequence: TGTGCCAGCAGCTTTCAGGGGGCGCGCACTGAAGCTTTCTTT. This sequence encodes CASSFQGARTEAFF.

This chain connects TRBV14 to TRBJ2-1, with TRBD2 matching over 8 bases. The CDR3 is made up of 14 amino acids. Looked up from germline, CDR1 is SGHDN and CDR2 is FVKESK. With 2 bases clipped from V and 8 bases from J, the junction kept 5 bases outside the gene matches. In nucleotides, the CDR3 is TGTGCCAGCAGCCAACGGGGGGGCCCGGATGAGCAGTTCTTC. The encoded protein is CASSQRGGPDEQFF.

The chain uses TRBV6-5 and TRBJ1-2, with TRBD1 identical over 7 bases. V lost 4 bases, J lost 3 bases, and 5 bases stayed unmatched. CDR1 and CDR2 (germline): MNHEY, SVGAGI. The CDR3 totals 14 residues. CDR3 sequence (DNA): TGTGCCAGCAGTTGGGACAGCGGTTACTATGGCTACACCTTC. Translating gives CASSWDSGYYGYTF.

This chain connects TRBV27 to TRBJ2-5; D remains ambiguous. Between the trimmed V and J ends, which lost 0 bases and 7 bases, there was a span of 12 bases. The CDR3 is made up of 14 amino acids. CDR1 MNHEY and CDR2 SMNVEV come from the germline V gene (reference sequence). CDR3 sequence (DNA): TGTGCCAGCAGTTTATCGATAAGCCATGGGACCCAGTACTTC. It specifies CASSLSISHGTQYF.

This chain uses TRBV4-1 with TRBJ2-7; weak D call: TRBD1 (6 bases). The ends were cut back, 1 base at V and 3 bases at J, with 13 bases in the middle. The germline V gene has CDR1 MGHRA and CDR2 YSYEKL. This CDR3 is built from 15 residues. Here the CDR3 reads CASSQGRDTSYEQYF. The DNA of the CDR3 is TGCGCCAGCAGCCAAGGCCGGGACACGAGCTACGAGCAGTACTTC.

The V call is TRBV18, the J call TRBJ2-5, with TRBD1 as a possible D gene (7 bases). Germline CDR1 reads KGHSH; CDR2 reads LQKENI. CDR3 size: 15 residues. Trimming shortened V by 4 bases and J by 2 bases, and 14 bases separated the two germline ends. CDR3 loop: CASSQLRGEQETQYF. CDR3 DNA: TGTGCCAGCTCACAACTCAGGGGGGAGCAAGAGACCCAGTACTTC.

This rearrangement joins TRBV9 to TRBJ2-1; D ambiguous. V was clipped by 4 bases and J by 3 bases, with 8 bases between them. The germline V gene has CDR1 SGDLS and CDR2 YYNGEE. CDR3 size: 13 residues. CDR3 loop: CASSYTVYNEQFF. As DNA, the CDR3 is TGTGCCAGCAGCTACACAGTCTACAATGAGCAGTTCTTC. The full variable domain, its missing parts supplied by reference TRBV9 and TRBJ2-1, is DSGVTQTPKHLITATGQRVTLRCSPRSGDLSVYWYQQSLDQGLQFLIQYYNGEERAKGNILERFSAQQFPDLHSELNLSSLELGDSALYFCASSYTVYNEQFFGPGTRLTVL.

The chain is built from TRBV4-2 and TRBJ1-2, with D uncertain. CDR1 and CDR2 (germline): LGHNA, YNFKEQ. The CDR3 is 15 amino acids. V was shortened by 2 bases and J by 5 bases, with 15 bases between the two germline ends. For the CDR3, the DNA is TGTGCCAGCAGCCAATCCATCGGGGATCGGTATGGCTACACCTTC. This sequence encodes CASSQSIGDRYGYTF.

V usage is TRBV28 and J usage is TRBJ2-7; D remains unclear. Trimming left V 5 bases short and J 2 bases short, with 10 bases between. Germline values: CDR1 MDHEN, CDR2 SYDVKM. The CDR3 loop spans 13 amino acids. CDR3 residues: CASSPPPPYEQYF. In nucleotides, the CDR3 is TGTGCCAGCAGTCCCCCCCCACCCTACGAGCAGTACTTC.

The chain combines TRBV27 with TRBJ1-4, with no clear D. Per germline, CDR1 MNHEY and CDR2 SMNVEV (reference sequence). V lost 3 bases to trimming and J lost 0 bases, with 5 bases between them. CDR3 length: 14 amino acids. This CDR3 reads CASSFFATNEKLFF. CDR3 in DNA: TGTGCCAGCAGTTTTTTTGCAACTAATGAAAAACTGTTTTTT. The complete variable domain, with remaining parts taken from reference TRBV27 and TRBJ1-4, reads EAQVTQNPRYLITVTGKKLTVTCSQNMNHEYMSWYRQDPGLGLRQIYYSMNVEVTDKGDVPEGYKVSRKEKRNFPLILESPSPNQTSLYFCASSFFATNEKLFFGSGTQLSVL.

The DNA of the CDR3 is TGTGCCAGCAGGAACTTGCCGGGACAGGGGTATTCACCCCTCCACTTT. This translates into CASRNLPGQGYSPLHF. V gene TRBV7-8 combines with J gene TRBJ1-6; 10 positions agree with TRBD1. CDR1 and CDR2 (germline): SGHVS, FQNEAQ. This CDR3 spans 16 amino acids. V shed 6 bases and J 8 bases; nucleotides not matched to a gene: 10.

V usage is TRBV18 and J usage is TRBJ1-1; no definite D call. Germline V gives CDR1 KGHSH, CDR2 LQKENI. V lost 0 bases and J 4 bases, leaving 12 bases between the germline ends. This CDR3 spans 15 amino acids. This CDR3 is CASSPPSESSTEAFF. In DNA form, the CDR3 reads TGTGCCAGCTCACCACCATCGGAGAGTAGCACTGAAGCTTTCTTT.

The chain carries TRBV29-1 and TRBJ2-5, with D possibly being TRBD1 (5 bases). From germline, CDR1 is SQVTM and CDR2 ANQGSEA. V was cut by 3 bases and J by 4 bases, with 9 bases left in between. CDR3 length: 12 residues. The chain's CDR3 is CSVDRDRETQYF. As DNA, the CDR3 is TGCAGCGTTGACAGGGATCGAGAGACCCAGTACTTC. Full variable domain (outside the CDR3, taken from reference TRBV29-1 and TRBJ2-5): SAVISQKPSRDICQRGTSLTIQCQVDSQVTMMFWYRQQPGQSLTLIATANQGSEATYESGFVIDKFPISRPNLTFSTLTVSNMSPEDSSIYLCSVDRDRETQYFGPGTRLLVL.

V and J are TRBV29-1 and TRBJ2-7, with a weak D call TRBD2 (5 bases). Germline CDR1 reads SQVTM; CDR2 reads ANQGSEA. This CDR3 comprises 16 residues. Trimming pared 4 bases from V and 3 bases from J, leaving 22 bases between. The CDR3 nucleotides are TGCAGCGTTGTGACCGAATCCTGGAGGTCCTACTACGAGCAGTACTTC. Protein: CSVVTESWRSYYEQYF.

The chain employs TRBV5-1 and TRBJ2-5; D uncertain. Trimming left V 0 bases short and J 4 bases short, with 1 base between. Germline loops: CDR1 SGHRS, CDR2 YFSETQ. There are 11 residues in the CDR3. CDR3 amino acids: CASSLVETQYF. The CDR3 DNA reads TGCGCCAGCAGCTTGGTAGAGACCCAGTACTTC.

The rearrangement uses TRBV19 and TRBJ1-1; 9 nucleotides align to TRBD1. The CDR3 has 15 amino acids. CDR1 is LNHDA and CDR2 is SQIVND in the germline V gene (reference sequence). Losses at the gene ends were 6 bases for V and 2 bases for J; bases not matched to a gene: 7. DNA of the CDR3: TGTGCCAGTAGATGGGACAGGGCCTACAACACTGAAGCTTTCTTT. Its protein is CASRWDRAYNTEAFF.